The entry that follows covers one TCR beta chain sequence. This sample was taken from a study of shared clonotypes between healthy human individuals. Study-wide background: Donors had three CD4 naive, three CD4 memory, two CD8 naive and one CD8 memory plate apiece.

Original data processing: With immunoSEQ giving junction-only sequences and no quality scores, filtering differed. TCRdb's copy holds only in-frame clones and misses some; the assay was immunoSEQ multiplex PCR. The V and J calls and clone size are taken from that table; D and trimming were inferred from the DNA. The sample has some 1.5 million clones, roughly 98% seen once. CDR1 SGHVS and CDR2 FQNEAQ come from the germline V gene. The ends were cut back, 5 bases at V and 0 bases at J, with 11 bases in the middle. The CDR3 extends over 15 amino acids. The donors were all Caucasian adults (living in Nashville, Tennessee).

The genes are TRBV7-8 and TRBJ1-5; D remains unclear. The sample taken for sequencing was naive CD4+ T cells sorted from blood. This sample's subset: CD45RA+ positively selected. This clonotype was obtained from a man between 25 and 39 years old in good health. The CDR3 coding sequence is TGTGCCAGCAGCCAAGGGCCTCTTAGCAATCAGCCCCAGCATTTT. It yields the protein CASSQGPLSNQPQHF.